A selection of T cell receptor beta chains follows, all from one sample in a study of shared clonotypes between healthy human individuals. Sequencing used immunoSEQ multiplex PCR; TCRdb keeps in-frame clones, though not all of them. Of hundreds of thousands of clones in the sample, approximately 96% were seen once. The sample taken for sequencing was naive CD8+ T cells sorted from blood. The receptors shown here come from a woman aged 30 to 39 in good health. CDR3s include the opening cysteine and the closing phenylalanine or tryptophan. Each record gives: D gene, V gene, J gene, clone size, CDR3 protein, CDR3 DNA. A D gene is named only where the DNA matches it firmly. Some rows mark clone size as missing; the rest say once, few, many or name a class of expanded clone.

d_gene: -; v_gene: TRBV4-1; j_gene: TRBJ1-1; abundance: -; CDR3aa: CASSKPGANTEAFF; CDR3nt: TGCGCCAGCAGCAAGCCCGGGGCAAACACTGAAGCTTTCTTT
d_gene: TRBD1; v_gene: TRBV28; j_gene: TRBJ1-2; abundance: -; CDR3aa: CASSLSRTGSRTYGYTF; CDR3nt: TGTGCCAGCAGTTTGTCGCGGACAGGGAGTCGCACGTATGGCTACACCTTC
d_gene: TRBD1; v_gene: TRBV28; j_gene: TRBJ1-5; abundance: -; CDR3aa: CASSYRGGYQPQHF; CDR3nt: TGTGCCAGCAGTTACAGGGGTGGATATCAGCCCCAGCATTTT
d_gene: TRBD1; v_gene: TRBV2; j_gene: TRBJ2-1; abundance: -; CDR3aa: CASSPGQGHNEQFF; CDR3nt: TGTGCCAGCAGTCCGGGACAGGGGCACAATGAGCAGTTCTTC
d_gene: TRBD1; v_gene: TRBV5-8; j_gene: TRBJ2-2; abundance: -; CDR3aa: CASSIRGQAPNTGELFF; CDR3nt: TGTGCCAGCAGCATCCGGGGACAGGCGCCGAACACCGGGGAGCTGTTTTTT
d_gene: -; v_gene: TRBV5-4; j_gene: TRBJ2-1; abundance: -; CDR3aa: CASSLDGRANEQFF; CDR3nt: TGTGCCAGCAGCTTGGACGGGAGAGCTAATGAGCAGTTCTTC
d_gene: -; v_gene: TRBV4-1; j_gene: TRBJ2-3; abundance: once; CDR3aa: CASSQERPVTDTQYF; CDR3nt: TGCGCCAGCAGCCAAGAGAGGCCAGTCACAGATACGCAGTATTTT
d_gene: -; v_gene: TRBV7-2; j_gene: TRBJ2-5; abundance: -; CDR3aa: CASSSRGETQYF; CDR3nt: TGTGCCAGCAGCTCCAGGGGAGAGACCCAGTACTTC
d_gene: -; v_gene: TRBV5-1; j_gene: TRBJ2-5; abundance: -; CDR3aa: CASSQDRIYETQYF; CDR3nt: TGCGCCAGCAGCCAAGATAGGATATACGAGACCCAGTACTTC
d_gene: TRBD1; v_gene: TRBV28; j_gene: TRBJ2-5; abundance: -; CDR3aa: CASSSSGGWETQYF; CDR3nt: TGTGCCAGCAGTTCTTCAGGGGGCTGGGAGACCCAGTACTTC
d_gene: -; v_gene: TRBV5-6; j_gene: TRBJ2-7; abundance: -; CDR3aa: CASSLFSRKPYEQYF; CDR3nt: TGTGCCAGCAGCTTGTTTAGCCGTAAACCGTACGAGCAGTACTTC
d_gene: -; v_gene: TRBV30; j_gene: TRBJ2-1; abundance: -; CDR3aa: CAWSVVWSEQFF; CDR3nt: TGTGCCTGGAGTGTAGTCTGGAGTGAGCAGTTCTTC
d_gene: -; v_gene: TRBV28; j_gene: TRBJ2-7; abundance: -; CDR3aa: CASSLCAGVDCEQYF; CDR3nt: TGTGCCAGCAGTTTATGCGCAGGGGTTGATTGCGAGCAGTACTTC
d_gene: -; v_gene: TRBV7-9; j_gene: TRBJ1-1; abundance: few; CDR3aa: CASSLGTEAFF; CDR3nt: TGTGCCAGCAGTTTAGGCACTGAAGCTTTCTTT
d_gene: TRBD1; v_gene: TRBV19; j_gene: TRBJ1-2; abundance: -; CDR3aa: CASSKGYRDRVYDYGYTF; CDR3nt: TGTGCCAGTAGTAAAGGCTACCGGGACAGGGTTTATGACTATGGCTACACCTTC
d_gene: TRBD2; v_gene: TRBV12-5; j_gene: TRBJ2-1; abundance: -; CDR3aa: CASGFTGGYNEQFF; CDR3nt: TGTGCTAGTGGTTTTACGGGAGGATACAATGAGCAGTTCTTC
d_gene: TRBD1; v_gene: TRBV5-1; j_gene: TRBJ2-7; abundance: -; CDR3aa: CASSWQQGYEQYF; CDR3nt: TGCGCCAGCTCCTGGCAACAGGGGTACGAGCAGTACTTC
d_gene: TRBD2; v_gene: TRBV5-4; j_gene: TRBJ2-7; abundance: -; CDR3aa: CASSDRLAGVLEQYF; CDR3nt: TGTGCCAGCAGTGATAGACTAGCGGGAGTTCTCGAGCAGTACTTC
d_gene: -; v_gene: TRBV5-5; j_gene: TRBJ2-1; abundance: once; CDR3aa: CASSSIRDTVIFGEQFF; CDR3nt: TGTGCCAGCAGCTCGATTAGGGATACTGTTATTTTTGGTGAGCAGTTCTTC
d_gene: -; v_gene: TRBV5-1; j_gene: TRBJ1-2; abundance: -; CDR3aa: CASSSLSAMFDREGYTF; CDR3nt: TGCGCCAGCAGCTCCCTATCCGCGATGTTTGACCGGGAAGGCTACACCTTC
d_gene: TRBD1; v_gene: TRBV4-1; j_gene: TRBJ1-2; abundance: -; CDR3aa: CASSPLTGVGYGYTF; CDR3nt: TGCGCCAGCAGCCCTTTGACAGGGGTGGGCTATGGCTACACCTTC
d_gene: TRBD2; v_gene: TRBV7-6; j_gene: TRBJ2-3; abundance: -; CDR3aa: CASSSLAGGPTDTQYF; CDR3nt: TGTGCCAGCAGCTCCCTAGCGGGAGGGCCGACAGATACGCAGTATTTT
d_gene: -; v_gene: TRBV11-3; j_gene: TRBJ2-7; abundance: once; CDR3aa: CASSAPGLPPEQYF; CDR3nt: TGTGCCAGCAGCGCACCGGGACTCCCCCCCGAGCAGTACTTC
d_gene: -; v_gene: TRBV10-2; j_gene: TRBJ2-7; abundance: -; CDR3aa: CASRGGNEQYF; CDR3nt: TGCGCCAGTAGGGGGGGAAACGAGCAGTACTTC
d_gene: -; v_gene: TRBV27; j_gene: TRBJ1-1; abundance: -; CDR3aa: CASSLSPGAAEAFF; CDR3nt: TGTGCCAGCAGTTTATCGCCGGGGGCCGCTGAAGCTTTCTTT
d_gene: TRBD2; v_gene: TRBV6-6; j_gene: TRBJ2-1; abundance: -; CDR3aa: CASSPPLAGVGNEQFF; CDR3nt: TGTGCCAGCAGCCCCCCGCTAGCGGGAGTAGGCAATGAGCAGTTCTTC
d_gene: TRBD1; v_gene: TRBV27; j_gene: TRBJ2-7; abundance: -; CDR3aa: CASSAETGYWGEQYF; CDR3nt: TGTGCCAGCAGTGCCGAGACAGGGTATTGGGGCGAGCAGTACTTC
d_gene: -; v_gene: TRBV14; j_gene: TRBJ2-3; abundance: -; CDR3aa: CASSRTALFTDTQYF; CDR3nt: TGTGCCAGCAGTCGGACAGCTTTATTCACAGATACGCAGTATTTT
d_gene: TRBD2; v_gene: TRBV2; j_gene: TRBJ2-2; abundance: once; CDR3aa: CASSGRPSGSNTGELFF; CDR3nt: TGTGCCAGCAGCGGCCGGCCTAGCGGGAGTAACACCGGGGAGCTGTTTTTT
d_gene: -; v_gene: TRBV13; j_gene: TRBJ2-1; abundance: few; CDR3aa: CASSFRGNYNEQFF; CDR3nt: TGTGCCAGCAGCTTCAGGGGAAACTACAATGAGCAGTTCTTC
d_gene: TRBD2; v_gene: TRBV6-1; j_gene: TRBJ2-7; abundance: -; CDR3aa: CASRLAGDYEQYF; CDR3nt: TGTGCCAGCAGACTAGCGGGAGACTACGAGCAGTACTTC
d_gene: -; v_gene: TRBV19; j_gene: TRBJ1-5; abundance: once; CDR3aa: CASSIDEVTGVGNQPQHF; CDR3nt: TGTGCCAGTAGTATAGATGAAGTGACGGGAGTAGGCAATCAGCCCCAGCATTTT
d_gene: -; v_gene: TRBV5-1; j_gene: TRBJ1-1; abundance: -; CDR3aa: CASSLGQTNTEAFF; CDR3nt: TGCGCCAGCAGCTTGGGACAGACGAACACTGAAGCTTTCTTT
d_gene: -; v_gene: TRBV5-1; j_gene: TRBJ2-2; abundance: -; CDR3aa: CASSSHQGTVDGGGELFF; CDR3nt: TGCGCCAGCAGCTCACATCAGGGAACTGTGGACGGAGGCGGGGAGCTGTTTTTT
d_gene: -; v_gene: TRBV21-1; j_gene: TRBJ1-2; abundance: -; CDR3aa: CASSYRDRGLDGYTF; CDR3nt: TGTGCCAGCAGCTACCGGGACAGGGGGTTGGATGGCTACACCTTC
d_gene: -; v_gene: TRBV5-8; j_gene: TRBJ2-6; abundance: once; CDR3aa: CAIPQVSGANVLTF; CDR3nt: TGTGCCATCCCTCAGGTTTCTGGGGCCAACGTCCTGACTTTC
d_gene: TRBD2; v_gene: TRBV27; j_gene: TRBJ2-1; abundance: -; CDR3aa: CASSLRGDGSSYNEQFF; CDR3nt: TGTGCCAGCAGTTTACGGGGGGACGGCAGCTCCTACAATGAGCAGTTCTTC
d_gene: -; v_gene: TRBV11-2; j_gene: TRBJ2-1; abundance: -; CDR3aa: CASSRLLPPGNEQFF; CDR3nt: TGTGCCAGCAGCCGACTCCTTCCCCCCGGCAATGAGCAGTTCTTC
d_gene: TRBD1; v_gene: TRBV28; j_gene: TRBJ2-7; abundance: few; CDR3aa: CASSNQLDRDRWNRQYF; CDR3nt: TGTGCCAGCAGTAACCAACTTGACCGGGACAGGTGGAATAGGCAGTACTTC
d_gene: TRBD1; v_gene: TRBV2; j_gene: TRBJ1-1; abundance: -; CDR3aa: CASRLTGGDTEAFF; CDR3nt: TGTGCCAGCAGATTGACAGGGGGGGACACTGAAGCTTTCTTT
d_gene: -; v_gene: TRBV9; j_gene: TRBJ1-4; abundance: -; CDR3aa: CASSVGNLNEKLFF; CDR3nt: TGTGCCAGCAGCGTCGGGAATCTTAATGAAAAACTGTTTTTT
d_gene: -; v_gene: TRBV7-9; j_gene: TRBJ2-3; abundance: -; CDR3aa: CASRGTYRATDTQYF; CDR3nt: TGTGCCAGCAGAGGGACTTACCGGGCGACAGATACGCAGTATTTT
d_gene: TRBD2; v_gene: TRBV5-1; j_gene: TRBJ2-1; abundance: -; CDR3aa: CASSPEGSGSSYNEQFF; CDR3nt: TGCGCCAGCAGCCCGGAGGGTAGCGGGAGCTCCTACAATGAGCAGTTCTTC
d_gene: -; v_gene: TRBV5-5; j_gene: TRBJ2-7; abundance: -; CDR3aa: CASSWDIGTYEQYF; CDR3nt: TGTGCCAGCAGCTGGGATATCGGTACTTACGAGCAGTACTTC
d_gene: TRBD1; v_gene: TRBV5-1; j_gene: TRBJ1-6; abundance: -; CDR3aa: CASSQRGQGSYNSPLHF; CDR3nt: TGCGCCAGCAGCCAACGGGGACAGGGCTCCTATAATTCACCCCTCCACTTT
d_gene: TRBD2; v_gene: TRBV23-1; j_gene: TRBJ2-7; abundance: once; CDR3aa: CASSQDASGMYEQYF; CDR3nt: TGCGCCAGCAGTCAAGATGCTAGCGGGATGTACGAGCAGTACTTC
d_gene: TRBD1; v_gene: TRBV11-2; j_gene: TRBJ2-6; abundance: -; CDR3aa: CASSLVLADRGLWANVLTF; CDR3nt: TGTGCCAGCAGCTTAGTTTTGGCGGACAGGGGGCTCTGGGCCAACGTCCTGACTTTC
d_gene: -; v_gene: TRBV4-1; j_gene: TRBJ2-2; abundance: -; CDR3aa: CASRGVGGELFF; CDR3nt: TGCGCCAGCAGGGGCGTGGGCGGGGAGCTGTTTTTT
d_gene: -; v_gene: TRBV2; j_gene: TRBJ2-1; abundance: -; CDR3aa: CASTQGFFGGVGDGNEQFF; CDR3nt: TGTGCCAGCACTCAAGGGTTTTTCGGCGGGGTGGGCGATGGCAATGAGCAGTTCTTC
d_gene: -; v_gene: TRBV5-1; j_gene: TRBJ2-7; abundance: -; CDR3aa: CASSSRGDFYEQYF; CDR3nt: TGCGCCAGCAGCTCCAGGGGGGACTTCTACGAGCAGTACTTC
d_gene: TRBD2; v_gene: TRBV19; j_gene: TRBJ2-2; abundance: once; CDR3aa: CASRTSGSTGELFF; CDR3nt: TGTGCCAGTAGGACTAGCGGGAGCACCGGGGAGCTGTTTTTT
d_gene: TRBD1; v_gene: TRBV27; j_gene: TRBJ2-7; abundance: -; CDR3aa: CASSLLSKGQGYEQYF; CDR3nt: TGTGCCAGCAGTTTATTGTCTAAGGGACAGGGCTACGAGCAGTACTTC
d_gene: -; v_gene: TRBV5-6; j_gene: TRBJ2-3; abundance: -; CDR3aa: CASSLPRGSTDTQYF; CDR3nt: TGTGCCAGCAGCTTGCCCCGGGGATCCACAGATACGCAGTATTTT
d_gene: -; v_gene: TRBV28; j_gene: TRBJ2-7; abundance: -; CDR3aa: CASSFFRADEQYF; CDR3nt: TGTGCCAGCAGTTTTTTCCGGGCGGACGAGCAGTACTTC
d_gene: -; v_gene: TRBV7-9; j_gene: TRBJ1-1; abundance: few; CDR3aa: CASSVGTEAFF; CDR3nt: TGTGCCAGCTCCGTCGGGACTGAAGCTTTCTTT